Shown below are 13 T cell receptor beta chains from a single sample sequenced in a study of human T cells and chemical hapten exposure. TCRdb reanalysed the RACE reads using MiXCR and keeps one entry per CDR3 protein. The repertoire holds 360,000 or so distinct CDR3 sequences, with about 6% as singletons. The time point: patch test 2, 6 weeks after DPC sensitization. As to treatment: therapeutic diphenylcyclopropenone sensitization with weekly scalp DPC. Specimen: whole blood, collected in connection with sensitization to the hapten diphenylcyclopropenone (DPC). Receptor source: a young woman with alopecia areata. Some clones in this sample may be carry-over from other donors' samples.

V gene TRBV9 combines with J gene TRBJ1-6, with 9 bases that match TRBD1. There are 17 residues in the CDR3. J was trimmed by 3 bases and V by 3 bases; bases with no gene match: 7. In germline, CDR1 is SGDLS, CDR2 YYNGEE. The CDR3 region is CASSAGQGSYYNSPLHF. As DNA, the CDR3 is TGTGCCAGCAGCGCGGGACAGGGAAGTTACTATAATTCACCCCTCCACTTT.

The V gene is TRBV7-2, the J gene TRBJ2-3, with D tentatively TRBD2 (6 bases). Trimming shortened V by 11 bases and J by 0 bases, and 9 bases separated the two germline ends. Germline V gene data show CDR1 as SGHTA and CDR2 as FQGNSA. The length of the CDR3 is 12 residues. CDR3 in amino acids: CAPRGSTDTQYF. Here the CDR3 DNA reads TGTGCCCCCCGGGGGAGCACAGATACGCAGTATTTT.

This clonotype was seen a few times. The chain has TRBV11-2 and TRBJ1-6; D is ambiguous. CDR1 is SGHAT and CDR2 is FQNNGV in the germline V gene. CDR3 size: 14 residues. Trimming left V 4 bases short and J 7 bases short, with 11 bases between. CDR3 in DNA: TGTGCCAGCAGCTCCCTACTAGGGAATTCACCCCTCCACTTT. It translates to CASSSLLGNSPLHF.

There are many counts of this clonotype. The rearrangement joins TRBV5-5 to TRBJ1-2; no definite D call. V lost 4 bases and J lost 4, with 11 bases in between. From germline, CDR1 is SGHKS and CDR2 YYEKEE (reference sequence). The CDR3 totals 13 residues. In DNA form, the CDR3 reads TGTGCCAGCAGCCCGGACGGCAGCTATGGCTACACCTTC. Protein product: CASSPDGSYGYTF.

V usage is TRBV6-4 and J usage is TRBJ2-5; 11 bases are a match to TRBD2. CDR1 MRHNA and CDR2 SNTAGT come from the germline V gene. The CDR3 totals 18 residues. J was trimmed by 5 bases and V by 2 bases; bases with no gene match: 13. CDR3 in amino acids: CASSDSKTSGVTVETQYF. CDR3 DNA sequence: TGTGCCAGCAGTGACAGTAAGACTAGCGGGGTCACAGTGGAGACCCAGTACTTC.

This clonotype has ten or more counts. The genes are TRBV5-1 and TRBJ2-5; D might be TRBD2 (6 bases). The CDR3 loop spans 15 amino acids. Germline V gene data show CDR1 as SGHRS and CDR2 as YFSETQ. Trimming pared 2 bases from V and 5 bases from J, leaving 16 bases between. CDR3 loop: CASSFTGTSAETQYF. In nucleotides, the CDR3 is TGCGCCAGCAGCTTTACCGGGACTTCGGCGGAGACCCAGTACTTC.

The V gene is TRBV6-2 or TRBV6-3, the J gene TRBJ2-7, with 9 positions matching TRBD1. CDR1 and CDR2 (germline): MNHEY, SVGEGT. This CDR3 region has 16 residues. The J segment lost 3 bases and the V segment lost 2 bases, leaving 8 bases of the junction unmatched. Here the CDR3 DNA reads TGTGCCAGCAGTTACAACGGACAGGGGATTTTCTACGAGCAGTACTTC. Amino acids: CASSYNGQGIFYEQYF.

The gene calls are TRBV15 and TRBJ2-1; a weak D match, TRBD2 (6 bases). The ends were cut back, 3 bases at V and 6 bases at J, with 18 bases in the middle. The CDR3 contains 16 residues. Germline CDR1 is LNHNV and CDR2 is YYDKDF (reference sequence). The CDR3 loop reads CATSRSRVGGVNEQFF. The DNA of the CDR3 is TGTGCCACCAGCAGGAGCAGGGTGGGGGGTGTCAATGAGCAGTTCTTC.

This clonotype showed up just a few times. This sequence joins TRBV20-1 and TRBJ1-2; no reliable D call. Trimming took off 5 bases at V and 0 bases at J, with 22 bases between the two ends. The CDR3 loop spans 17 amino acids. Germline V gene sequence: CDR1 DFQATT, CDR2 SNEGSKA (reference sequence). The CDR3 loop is CSASEIPTRQTNYGYTF. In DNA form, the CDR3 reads TGCAGTGCTTCAGAGATTCCCACTAGACAAACTAACTATGGCTACACCTTC.

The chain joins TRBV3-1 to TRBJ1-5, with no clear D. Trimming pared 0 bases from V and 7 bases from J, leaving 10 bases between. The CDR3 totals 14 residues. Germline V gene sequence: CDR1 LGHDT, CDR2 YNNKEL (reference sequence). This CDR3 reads CASSQDAGVQPQHF. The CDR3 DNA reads TGTGCCAGCAGCCAAGATGCGGGCGTACAGCCCCAGCATTTT.

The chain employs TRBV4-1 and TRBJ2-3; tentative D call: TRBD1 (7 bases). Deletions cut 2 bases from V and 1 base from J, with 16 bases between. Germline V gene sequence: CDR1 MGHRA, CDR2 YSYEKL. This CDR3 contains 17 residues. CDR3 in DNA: TGCGCCAGCAGCCAAAGTGGAGGGGGCCGGGGCACAGATACGCAGTATTTT. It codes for CASSQSGGGRGTDTQYF.

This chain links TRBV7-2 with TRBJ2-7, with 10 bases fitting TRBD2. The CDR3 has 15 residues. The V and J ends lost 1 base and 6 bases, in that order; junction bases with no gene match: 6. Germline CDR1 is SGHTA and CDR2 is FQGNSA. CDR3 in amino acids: CASSLGLAGVLEQYF. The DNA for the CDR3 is TGTGCCAGCAGCTTAGGGCTAGCGGGGGTACTCGAGCAGTACTTC.

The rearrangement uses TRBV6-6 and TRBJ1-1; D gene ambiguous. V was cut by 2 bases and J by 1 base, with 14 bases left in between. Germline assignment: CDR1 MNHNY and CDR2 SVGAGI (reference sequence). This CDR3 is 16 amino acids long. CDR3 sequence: CASSYGLNRANTEAFF. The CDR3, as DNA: TGTGCCAGCAGTTACGGTTTGAACAGAGCGAACACTGAAGCTTTCTTT.